A single sample gave rise to the 28 T cell receptor beta chains below, sequenced in a study of CD8+CD57+ T cells in acquired aplastic anemia. Investigators profiled TCR beta VDJ and CDR3 from genomic DNA template. TCRdb independently ran MiXCR on the reads; one entry per CDR3 protein. The sample carries around 180,000 distinct CDR3 sequences, approximately 60% recorded once. The source material was sorted CD4+, CD8+, or CD8+CD57+ T cells (not recorded which) from PBMCs. The receptor set was obtained from a human donor in good health.

The chain employs TRBV19 and TRBJ1-1, with D tentatively TRBD1 (5 bases). The CDR3 consists of 12 residues. The V and J ends lost 5 bases and 8 bases respectively, with 12 bases between them. Germline V gene data show CDR1 as LNHDA and CDR2 as SQIVND (reference sequence). CDR3 protein: CASSPLGAEAFF. The CDR3 bases are TGTGCCAGTAGTCCCCTCGGGGCAGAAGCTTTCTTT.

In regard to this clonotype: An end of the junction does not agree with germline; a read error may underlie this. This sequence joins TRBV10-3 and TRBJ1-6; TRBD1 is a possible D gene (5 bases). The CDR3 covers 17 residues. Looked up from germline, CDR1 is ENHRY and CDR2 is SYGVKD. Here the CDR3 reads CASSYSFQGFDNSPLHF. The CDR3 bases are TGTGCCAGCAGTTACTCTTTTCAGGGTTTCGATAATTCACCCCTCCACTTT.

This clonotype was seen a handful of times. V usage is TRBV9 and J usage is TRBJ2-2, with TRBD1 identical over 9 bases. From germline, CDR1 is SGDLS and CDR2 YYNGEE. V lost 4 bases, J lost 1 base, and 5 bases stayed unmatched. The CDR3 length is 16 residues. This CDR3 reads CASSSRQGGNTGELFF. As DNA, the CDR3 is TGTGCCAGCAGCTCCCGACAGGGGGGGAACACCGGGGAGCTGTTTTTT.

About this clonotype: Being one base from a much bigger clone, this may be a read error. In DNA, the CDR3 is TGTGCCAGCAGCTCACAAATATCGGGACAAGACACTGAAGCTTTCTTT. Translated, it gives CASSSQISGQDTEAFF. The chain carries TRBV5-4 and TRBJ1-1, with D tentatively TRBD1 (6 bases). V lost 3 bases and J 3 bases, leaving 18 bases between the germline ends. The CDR3 runs to 16 residues. Per the germline V gene, CDR1 is SGHNT and CDR2 is YYREEE (reference sequence).

The J gene is TRBJ2-7, the V gene TRBV25-1; 10 nucleotides agree with TRBD1. Unmatched junction bases numbered 12, after V lost 8 bases and J lost 5 bases. CDR3 length: 15 amino acids. Germline V gene data show CDR1 as MGHDK and CDR2 as SYGVNS. The CDR3 here is CASSPPSGQGDEQYF. DNA of the CDR3: TGTGCCAGCTCACCACCCTCAGGACAGGGGGACGAGCAGTACTTC.

The V and J genes are TRBV7-2 and TRBJ2-3; D is perhaps TRBD1 (6 bases). The V end was cut by 6 bases, the J end by 2 bases, with 15 bases between. Germline V gene sequence: CDR1 SGHTA, CDR2 FQGNSA. CDR3 length: 15 residues. CDR3 region: CASRATGFNTDTQYF. CDR3 DNA: TGTGCCAGCAGGGCGACAGGATTTAACACAGATACGCAGTATTTT.

There are many counts of this clonotype. The gene calls are TRBV6-5 and TRBJ1-6; TRBD1 matches at 12 bases. The CDR3 consists of 17 residues. Germline V lookup: CDR1 MNHEY, CDR2 SVGAGI. V was pared by 2 bases and J by 4 bases, with 3 bases of the junction left unmatched. For the CDR3, the DNA is TGTGCCAGCAGTTACGGGACAGGGGGCGGGTATAATTCACCCCTCCACTTT. Translation: CASSYGTGGGYNSPLHF.

The chain joins TRBV15 to TRBJ2-7; 9 bases align to TRBD1. The CDR3 totals 16 residues. In germline, CDR1 is LNHNV, CDR2 YYDKDF (reference sequence). The J segment lost 4 bases and the V segment lost 5 bases, leaving 12 bases of the junction unmatched. DNA of the CDR3: TGTGCCACCAGCGTCCGGTCCGGGACAGGGATTTACGAGCAGTACTTC. Residues: CATSVRSGTGIYEQYF.

DNA of the CDR3: TGTGCCAGCAGCTCGGACACGGCAGCTTTCTTT. Residues: CASSSDTAAFF. The gene calls are TRBV7-9 and TRBJ1-1, with D perhaps matching TRBD1 (5 bases). CDR1 is SEHNR and CDR2 is FQNEAQ in the germline V gene (reference sequence). The germline V and J ends were trimmed by 4 bases and 10 bases, with 10 bases remaining between them. The CDR3 extends over 11 amino acids.

This chain joins TRBV2 and TRBJ1-1, with D perhaps TRBD1 (5 bases). The germline V and J ends were trimmed by 7 bases and 2 bases, with 14 bases remaining between them. Germline V gene lookup returns CDR1 SNHLY and CDR2 FYNNEI. CDR3 size: 14 residues. The CDR3 region has the DNA TGTGCCAGCACCCTTTTAGACAGTAACACTGAAGCTTTCTTT. This encodes CASTLLDSNTEAFF. The complete variable domain, with remaining parts taken from reference TRBV2 and TRBJ1-1, reads EPEVTQTPSHQVTQMGQEVILRCVPISNHLYFYWYRQILGQKVEFLVSFYNNEISEKSEIFDDQFSVERPDGSNFTLKIRSTKLEDSAMYFCASTLLDSNTEAFFGQGTRLTVV.

This clonotype was recorded only once. J is TRBJ2-7 and V is TRBV10-3, with a tentative D call TRBD2 (6 bases). The germline CDR1 and CDR2 sequences are ENHRY and SYGVKD. This CDR3 is built from 17 residues. V lost 0 bases and J 1 base, leaving 16 bases between the germline ends. DNA of the CDR3: TGTGCCATCAGTGAGTCACTAGCCGGGGCCAATTCCTACGAGCAGTACTTC. Protein product: CAISESLAGANSYEQYF.

This chain joins TRBV7-9 and TRBJ1-6, with 11 bases identical to TRBD1. The junction had 10 bases not matched to a gene; V was cut back by 5 bases and J by 10 bases. The CDR3 has 16 residues. Germline V CDR1 and CDR2: SEHNR, FQNEAQ (reference sequence). The DNA of the CDR3 is TGTGCCAGCAGCGCCCCCGGGACAGGGGGTTCATCACCCCTCCACTTT. As protein: CASSAPGTGGSSPLHF.

Of note for this clonotype: The junction and the germline gene differ at one end; a read error may be behind it. The chain links TRBV20-1 to TRBJ2-5; a possible D gene is TRBD1 (7 bases). The CDR3 is made up of 12 amino acids. The germline CDR1 and CDR2 sequences are DFQATT and SNEGSKA (reference sequence). The CDR3 DNA reads TGCAGTGCCAAGCCTGGAGGGGGCATAGCGGATTTC. Amino acid sequence: CSAKPGGGIADF.

J is TRBJ1-2 and V is TRBV9; D is perhaps TRBD1 (5 bases). Germline values: CDR1 SGDLS, CDR2 YYNGEE. V lost 4 bases, J lost 4 bases, and 20 bases lay in between. There are 16 residues in the CDR3. The CDR3 bases are TGTGCCAGCAGCTTTTTAGCCGGGACCGACACCTATGGCTACACCTTC. The encoded protein is CASSFLAGTDTYGYTF.

This chain connects TRBV7-9 to TRBJ1-2; weak D call: TRBD1 (6 bases). The CDR3 runs 13 residues. V gave up 5 bases and J gave up 3 bases, with 10 bases separating them. CDR1 is SEHNR and CDR2 is FQNEAQ in the germline V gene (reference sequence). The CDR3 DNA sequence: TGTGCCAGCAGCGTGGGACACGACTATGGCTACACCTTC. This gives the protein CASSVGHDYGYTF.

The J gene is TRBJ2-7, the V gene TRBV7-3, with D perhaps being TRBD1 or TRBD2 (5 bases each). The CDR3 extends over 16 amino acids. V lost 5 bases and J 2 bases, leaving 19 bases between the germline ends. Germline V gives CDR1 SGHTA, CDR2 FQGTGA. The CDR3 spells CASSHVLGTAPYEQYF. In DNA form, the CDR3 reads TGTGCCAGCAGCCATGTCCTCGGGACGGCCCCCTACGAGCAGTACTTC.

The sample holds many counts of this clonotype. V and J are TRBV4-3 and TRBJ2-1; D not certain. V lost 1 base and J lost 3, with 7 bases in between. Germline-derived CDR1 and CDR2 are LGHNA and YSLEER. This CDR3 is 14 amino acids long. In DNA, the CDR3 is TGCGCCAGCAGCCAAGGGGTCGACTACAATGAGCAGTTCTTC. Its translation is CASSQGVDYNEQFF.

The chain joins TRBV2 to TRBJ1-1; D unclear. Trimming took 3 bases from V and 1 from J, leaving 6 bases between them. Germline values: CDR1 SNHLY, CDR2 FYNNEI. This CDR3 is built from 13 residues. For the CDR3, the DNA is TGTGCCAGCAGTGACAGCGAGAACACTGAAGCTTTCTTT. Protein product: CASSDSENTEAFF.

The V call is TRBV19, the J call TRBJ2-7; D is possibly TRBD1 (5 bases). This CDR3 region has 14 residues. The germline CDR1 and CDR2 sequences are LNHDA and SQIVND (reference sequence). V lost 4 bases to trimming and J lost 0 bases, with 10 bases between them. CDR3 bases: TGTGCCAGTAGTACACAGGCTTCCTCCTACGAGCAGTACTTC. Translated, it gives CASSTQASSYEQYF.

J is TRBJ2-2 and V is TRBV15, with 8 bases aligning to TRBD1. The CDR3 length is 15 residues. Germline CDR1 is LNHNV and CDR2 is YYDKDF (reference sequence). The ends lost 0 bases at V and 4 bases at J; junction bases unmatched: 1. The CDR3 nucleotides read TGTGCCACCAGCAGAGATACAGGGGGCACCGGGGAGCTGTTTTTT. It codes for CATSRDTGGTGELFF.

The rearrangement joins TRBV25-1 to TRBJ1-1; D is ambiguous. Germline loops: CDR1 MGHDK, CDR2 SYGVNS. V lost 8 bases and J 7 bases, leaving 8 bases between the germline ends. The CDR3 totals 10 residues. The DNA of the CDR3 is TGTGCCAGCGAGGACGGTGAAGCTTTCTTT. It is translated as CASEDGEAFF.

This clonotype has only one observation. One end of the junction fails to match germline, which may point to a read error. CDR3 loop: CASSLVPNTGELFF. The CDR3 coding sequence is TGCGCCAGCAGCCTCGTCCCTAACACCGGGGAGCTGTTTTTT. The J gene is TRBJ2-2, the V gene TRBV5-8, with D unclear. Germline CDR1 is SGHTS and CDR2 is YDEGEE. The CDR3 is 14 residues long.

This chain links TRBV28 with TRBJ1-6; D ambiguous. This CDR3 spans 15 amino acids. Germline-derived CDR1 and CDR2 are MDHEN and SYDVKM. The V and J ends lost 2 bases and 5 bases respectively, with 10 bases between them. DNA for the CDR3: TGTGCCAGCAGTTTAGAGGGTCTCAATAATTCACCCCTCCACTTT. Residues: CASSLEGLNNSPLHF.

This clonotype was seen at least ten times. This rearrangement joins TRBV5-8 to TRBJ2-7; D is unresolved. Germline-derived CDR1 and CDR2 are SGHTS and YDEGEE. Between the trimmed V and J ends, which lost 2 bases and 7 bases, there was a span of 10 bases. This CDR3 is 12 amino acids long. The CDR3 reads CASSFGVGEQYF. In DNA, the CDR3 is TGTGCCAGCAGCTTTGGAGTGGGTGAGCAGTACTTC.

This chain links TRBV5-1 with TRBJ2-7; D unresolved. The CDR3 is made up of 14 amino acids. V was pared by 2 bases and J by 3 bases, with 12 bases between. Germline V gene data show CDR1 as SGHRS and CDR2 as YFSETQ. This CDR3 reads CASSLRRSLYEQYF. DNA of the CDR3: TGCGCCAGCAGCTTAAGACGCTCACTCTACGAGCAGTACTTC.

To note about this clonotype: A much larger clone differs by one base, so this may be a read error. J is TRBJ2-7 and V is TRBV11-2; D possibly matches TRBD1 or TRBD2 (6 bases each). CDR3 length equals 12 residues. Between the trimmed V and J ends, which lost 4 bases and 5 bases, there was a span of 9 bases. Germline V gene lookup returns CDR1 SGHAT and CDR2 FQNNGV. CDR3 bases: TGTGCCAGCAGCTGGGGGGCAGACGAGCAGTACTTC. It encodes CASSWGADEQYF. The full variable domain, in which reference TRBV11-2 and TRBJ2-7 provide the parts outside the CDR3, is EAGVAQSPRYKIIEKRQSVAFWCNPISGHATLYWYQQILGQGPKLLIQFQNNGVVDDSQLPKDRFSAERLKGVDSTLKIQPAKLEDSAVYLCASSWGADEQYFGPGTRLTVT.

This clonotype was observed a single time. The V gene is TRBV5-8, the J gene TRBJ2-3, with 10 bases fitting TRBD2. Trimming at V came to 5 bases and at J to 12 bases, leaving 12 bases not matched to a gene. The CDR3 is 14 amino acids. Germline V gives CDR1 SGHTS, CDR2 YDEGEE. The CDR3 sequence: CASSEAGGIRAQYF. CDR3 sequence (DNA): TGTGCCAGCAGTGAAGCGGGAGGGATACGTGCACAGTATTTT.

The V and J genes are TRBV20-1 and TRBJ2-7, with D possibly being TRBD2 (5 bases). This CDR3 contains 12 residues. V was trimmed by 6 bases and J by 5 bases, leaving 14 bases between them. Per the germline V gene, CDR1 is DFQATT and CDR2 is SNEGSKA (reference sequence). CDR3 DNA sequence: TGCAGTGCCCCGTCGGGGATTGACGAGCAGTACTTC. Its translation: CSAPSGIDEQYF.